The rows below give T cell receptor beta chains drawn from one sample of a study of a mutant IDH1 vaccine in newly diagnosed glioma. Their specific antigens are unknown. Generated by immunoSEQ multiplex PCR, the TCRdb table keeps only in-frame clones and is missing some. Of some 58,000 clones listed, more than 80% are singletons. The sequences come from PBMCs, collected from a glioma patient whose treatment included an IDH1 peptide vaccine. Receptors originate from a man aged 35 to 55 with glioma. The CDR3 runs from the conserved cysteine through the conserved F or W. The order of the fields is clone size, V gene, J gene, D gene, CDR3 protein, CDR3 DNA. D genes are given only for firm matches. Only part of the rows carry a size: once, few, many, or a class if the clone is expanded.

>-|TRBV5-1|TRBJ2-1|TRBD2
CASSFGIAGGLDNEQFF
TGCGCCAGCAGCTTCGGGATAGCGGGAGGGTTAGACAATGAGCAGTTCTTC
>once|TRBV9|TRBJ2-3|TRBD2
CASSGETSGGASDTQYF
TGTGCCAGCAGCGGCGAAACTAGCGGGGGGGCCAGCGATACGCAGTATTTT
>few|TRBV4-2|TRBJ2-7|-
CASTQAWDGDYEQYF
TGTGCCAGCACCCAAGCCTGGGACGGGGACTACGAGCAGTACTTC
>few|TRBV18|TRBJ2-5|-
CASSHPRETQYF
TGTGCCAGCTCACACCCTCGAGAGACCCAGTACTTC
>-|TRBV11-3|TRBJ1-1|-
CASSEQTNTEAFF
TGTGCCAGCAGTGAACAGACGAACACTGAAGCTTTCTTT
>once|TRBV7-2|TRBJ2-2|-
CASSLHPVGGTGELFF
TGTGCCAGCAGCTTACACCCCGTGGGGGGCACCGGGGAGCTGTTTTTT
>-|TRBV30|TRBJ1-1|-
CAWSIWGTGTQTEAFF
TGTGCCTGGAGTATTTGGGGTACGGGCACGCAGACTGAAGCTTTCTTT
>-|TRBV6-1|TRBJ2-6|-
CASSEYRGTVSGANVLTF
TGTGCCAGCAGTGAATATCGGGGTACGGTATCTGGGGCCAACGTCCTGACTTTC
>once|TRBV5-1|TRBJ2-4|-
CASSFGQGRAKNIQYF
TGCGCCAGCAGCTTTGGGCAGGGACGAGCCAAAAACATTCAGTACTTC
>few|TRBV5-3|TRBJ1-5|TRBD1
CARSVGQGRQPQHF
TGTGCCAGAAGTGTCGGACAGGGGCGTCAGCCCCAGCATTTT
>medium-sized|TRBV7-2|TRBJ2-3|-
CAIGAQHDTQYF
TGTGCTATCGGGGCGCAGCACGATACGCAGTATTTT
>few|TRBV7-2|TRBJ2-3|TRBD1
CASSLMDRVTDTQYF
TGTGCCAGCAGCTTAATGGACAGGGTAACAGATACGCAGTATTTT
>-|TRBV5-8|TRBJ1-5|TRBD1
CATTPQGGNNQPQHF
TGTGCCACCACCCCACAGGGGGGGAACAATCAGCCCCAGCATTTT
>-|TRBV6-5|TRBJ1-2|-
CASSGAPGDYGYTF
TGTGCCAGCAGTGGGGCCCCGGGGGACTATGGCTACACCTTC
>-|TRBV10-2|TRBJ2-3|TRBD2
CASRAGGWIDTQYF
TGCGCCAGCAGGGCGGGGGGGTGGATAGATACGCAGTATTTT
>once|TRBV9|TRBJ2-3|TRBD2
CASSVGTSGITDTQYF
TGTGCCAGCAGCGTAGGAACTAGCGGGATAACAGATACGCAGTATTTT
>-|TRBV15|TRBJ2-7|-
CATSRSLGDYEQYF
TGTGCCACCAGCAGATCCTTGGGAGACTACGAGCAGTACTTC
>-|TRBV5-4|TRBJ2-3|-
CASSLPGGLDTQYF
TGTGCCAGCAGCTTGCCGGGGGGCCTAGATACGCAGTATTTT
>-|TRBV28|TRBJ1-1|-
CASSQTGYDEGGAATEAFF
TGTGCCAGCAGTCAAACAGGGTATGACGAGGGCGGCGCGGCAACTGAAGCTTTCTTT
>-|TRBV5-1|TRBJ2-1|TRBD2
CASSFTTSGFYNEQFF
TGCGCCAGCAGCTTTACGACTAGCGGATTCTACAATGAGCAGTTCTTC
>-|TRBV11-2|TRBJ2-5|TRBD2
CASSLVASGGAETQYF
TGTGCCAGCAGCTTAGTGGCTAGCGGGGGGGCTGAGACCCAGTACTTC
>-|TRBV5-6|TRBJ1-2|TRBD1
CASSTEGAYGYTF
TGTGCCAGCAGCACAGAGGGGGCCTATGGCTACACCTTC
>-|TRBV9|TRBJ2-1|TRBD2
CASSVGLAGGNEQFF
TGTGCCAGCAGCGTGGGACTAGCGGGAGGGAATGAGCAGTTCTTC